This T cell receptor (beta chain) came from a study of T cell responses to AZD1222 COVID-19 vaccine. The V and J ends lost 4 bases and 5 bases, in that order; junction bases with no gene match: 5. The CDR3 is 14 amino acids. Germline-derived CDR1 and CDR2 are SQVTM and ANQGSEA. Study conclusions and caveats: Females outnumbered males among donors, who were mostly white British; clonal diversity was possibly underestimated. Repertoires were obtained solely post-peak T cell response. Spike was spanned by vaccine-associated CD4 TCRs, with dominance at 160-218 and 743-854.

Notes on this clone: What it binds is unknown.

The repertoire was sequenced with immunoSEQ multiplex PCR; TCRdb's copy has only in-frame clones and lacks some. The top ten clones hold roughly a tenth of a sample with 95,000 to 150,000 clones, about 87% of them seen once. The TCR was taken from an adult in good health. The sequencing used peripheral blood, collected on day 0 of AZD1222 vaccination. The chain has TRBV29-1 and TRBJ2-1, with 10 bases that match TRBD2. CDR3 bases: TGCAGCGTTGTAGGGACTAGCGTACACAATGAGCAGTTCTTC. Translated: CSVVGTSVHNEQFF.